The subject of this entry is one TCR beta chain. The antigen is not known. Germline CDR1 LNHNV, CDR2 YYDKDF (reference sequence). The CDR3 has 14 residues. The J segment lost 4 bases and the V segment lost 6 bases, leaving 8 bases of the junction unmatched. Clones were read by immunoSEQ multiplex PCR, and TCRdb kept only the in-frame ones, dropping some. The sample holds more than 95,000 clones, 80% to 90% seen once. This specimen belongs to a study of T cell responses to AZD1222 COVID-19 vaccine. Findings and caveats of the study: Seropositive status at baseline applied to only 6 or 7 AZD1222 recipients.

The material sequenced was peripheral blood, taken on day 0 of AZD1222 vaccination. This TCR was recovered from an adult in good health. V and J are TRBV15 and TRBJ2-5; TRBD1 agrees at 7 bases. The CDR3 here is CATSQNRGGETQYF. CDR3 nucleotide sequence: TGTGCCACCAGTCAAAACAGGGGTGGAGAGACCCAGTACTTC.